This T cell receptor beta chain was retrieved from a study of T cell responses to AZD1222 COVID-19 vaccine. Whole-study findings and limits: Among spike-specific TCRs, nearly half reportedly target unmutated variant regions.

CDR1 and CDR2 (germline): SGHTA, FQGTGA. CDR3 length: 14 residues. V lost 4 bases and J 1 base, leaving 8 bases between the germline ends. The data were produced by immunoSEQ multiplex PCR, yet TCRdb's version contains in-frame clones alone and is incomplete. The table has about 97,000 clones, 90% to 95% seen once; the top ten hold approximately 8.3%. A remark on this clone: Its antigen is unidentified.

The sequence derives from an adult in good health. The rearrangement joins TRBV7-3 to TRBJ2-1; D may be TRBD2 (5 bases). The sequences come from peripheral blood, collected on day 0 of AZD1222 vaccination. The CDR3 sequence is CASSYGVSYNEQFF. DNA for the CDR3: TGTGCCAGCAGCTACGGGGTTTCCTACAATGAGCAGTTCTTC.